This T cell receptor beta chain appears in the sequencing data of a study of shared clonotypes between healthy human individuals. Profiled with immunoSEQ multiplex PCR; TCRdb holds only in-frame clones, not every one. This table holds over a million clones, about 76% found once. This clone was seen a few times. The CDR3 totals 14 residues. Germline V gene lookup returns CDR1 SGHRS and CDR2 YFSETQ. The junction had 6 bases not matched to a gene; V was cut back by 3 bases and J by 5 bases. Sequencing was carried out using memory CD4+ T cells sorted from blood. Indicated subset: CD45RA-negative fraction. The TCR was taken from a man between 18 and 35 years old in good health. The chain employs TRBV5-1 and TRBJ1-1; 8 nucleotides line up with TRBD1. CDR3: CASSWGQAATEAFF. The CDR3 bases are TGCGCCAGCAGCTGGGGACAGGCGGCGACTGAAGCTTTCTTT.